These 17 T cell receptor beta chains originate from one sample sequenced in a study of early T cells in non-severe SARS-CoV-2 infection. TCRdb re-analysed the 5' RACE reads in MiXCR, keeping a single row per CDR3 protein. This repertoire shows about 60,000 distinct CDR3 sequences, about 8.9% found once; its top ten account for 17%. The material sequenced was whole blood. The receptor set was obtained from an adult who was a healthcare worker with PCR-confirmed SARS-CoV-2 infection or an uninfected control (not recorded which).

This clonotype was counted at least ten times. The chain joins TRBV9 to TRBJ2-2; D is uncertain. The CDR3 contains 15 residues. Per the germline V gene, CDR1 is SGDLS and CDR2 is YYNGEE. The germline V and J ends were trimmed by 1 base and 1 base, with 8 bases remaining between them. The CDR3 DNA reads as TGTGCCAGCAGCGTATTGGCACAGAACACCGGGGAGCTGTTTTTT. This gives the protein CASSVLAQNTGELFF.

In this sample, this clonotype turned up a few times. V and J are TRBV6-5 and TRBJ1-6; maybe TRBD1 (6 bases). Per germline, CDR1 MNHEY and CDR2 SVGAGI. The CDR3 consists of 15 residues. V lost 2 bases and J 5 bases, leaving 10 bases between the germline ends. CDR3 sequence reads: CASSYGGLHNSPLHF. The CDR3 region has the DNA TGTGCCAGCAGTTACGGGGGGCTGCATAATTCACCCCTCCACTTT.

This clonotype was seen many times. This sequence joins TRBV7-2 and TRBJ2-7; D possibly corresponds to TRBD2 (6 bases). The CDR3 spans 14 residues. V was clipped by 1 base and J by 3 bases, with 10 bases between them. Looked up from germline, CDR1 is SGHTA and CDR2 is FQGNSA. CDR3 DNA sequence: TGTGCCAGCAGCTTAGGTCTAGCGAACTACGAGCAGTACTTC. This gives the protein CASSLGLANYEQYF.

The table lists this clonotype with a few counts. The junction shows a germline mismatch at one end, possibly a read error. The genes are TRBV20-1 and TRBJ1-2, with a weak D call TRBD1 (6 bases). There are 10 residues in the CDR3. The germline gives CDR1 DFQATT, CDR2 SNEGSKA (reference sequence). CDR3 amino acids: CSASYGTQLF. The CDR3 region has the DNA TGCAGTGCTAGTTATGGGACACAACTCTTC.

This clonotype was recorded at least ten times. J is TRBJ1-1 and V is TRBV7-9, with 8 bases that match TRBD1. This CDR3 spans 14 amino acids. The germline CDR1 and CDR2 sequences are SEHNR and FQNEAQ (reference sequence). The ends lost 4 bases at V and 3 bases at J; junction bases unmatched: 4. This CDR3 is CASSSGQGHTEAFF. CDR3 in DNA: TGTGCCAGCAGCTCCGGACAGGGACACACTGAAGCTTTCTTT.

This clonotype was detected ten times or more. The chain joins TRBV29-1 to TRBJ2-1; 7 positions agree with TRBD2. CDR1 is SQVTM, CDR2 ANQGSEA, per germline. V shed 1 base and J 7 bases; nucleotides not matched to a gene: 10. CDR3 length equals 15 residues. CDR3 in amino acids: CSVEVAERRENEQFF. In DNA form, the CDR3 reads TGCAGCGTTGAAGTGGCTGAGCGGCGGGAGAATGAGCAGTTCTTC.

This clonotype was seen many times. The J gene is TRBJ2-3, the V gene TRBV14; D is ambiguous. Between the trimmed V and J ends, which lost 4 bases and 4 bases, there was a span of 6 bases. CDR1 is SGHDN, CDR2 FVKESK, per germline. The CDR3 sequence is 12 residues long. Written as DNA, the CDR3 is TGTGCCAGCAGCCTCCCCTCAGATACGCAGTATTTT. It encodes CASSLPSDTQYF.

This clonotype was recorded at least ten times. The chain links TRBV27 to TRBJ1-1, with a weak D call TRBD1 (5 bases). Germline V lookup: CDR1 MNHEY, CDR2 SMNVEV (reference sequence). Trimming shortened V by 4 bases and J by 4 bases, and 13 bases separated the two germline ends. There are 14 residues in the CDR3. In DNA, the CDR3 is TGTGCCAGCAGTTGGGAGGGGAGGGGCACTGAAGCTTTCTTT. Translated, it gives CASSWEGRGTEAFF.

This clonotype was counted only a few times. J is TRBJ2-1 and V is TRBV13, with 9 bases lining up with TRBD2. This CDR3 is built from 19 residues. With V trimmed by 5 bases and J by 0 bases, 14 bases remained unmatched. From germline, CDR1 is PRHDT and CDR2 FYEKMQ (reference sequence). The DNA of the CDR3 is TGTGCCAGCAGCATCGTCATCCCCGCGGGAGGGAGCTCCTACAATGAGCAGTTCTTC. As protein: CASSIVIPAGGSSYNEQFF.

This clonotype was seen at least ten times. This sequence joins TRBV7-9 and TRBJ2-7; TRBD1 matches 7 bases. Germline V lookup: CDR1 SEHNR, CDR2 FQNEAQ (reference sequence). The CDR3 totals 14 residues. V dropped 4 bases and J dropped 5; count of bases not matched to a gene: 8. CDR3 protein: CASSYDRVRDEQYF. For the CDR3, the DNA is TGTGCCAGCAGCTACGACAGGGTTCGGGACGAGCAGTACTTC.

The chain carries TRBV24-1 and TRBJ2-1; 10 bases line up with TRBD2. This CDR3 is 17 amino acids long. Germline V gives CDR1 KGHDR, CDR2 SFDVKD. V dropped 4 bases and J dropped 6; count of bases not matched to a gene: 11. The CDR3 coding sequence is TGTGCCACCAGTGACCATCCCGGACTAGCGGACATCAATGAGCAGTTCTTC. Translating gives CATSDHPGLADINEQFF.

This clonotype was seen ten or more times. This sequence joins TRBV5-1 and TRBJ2-7, with D possibly matching TRBD1 (5 bases). Deletions cut 0 bases from V and 5 bases from J, with 12 bases between. Per germline, CDR1 SGHRS and CDR2 YFSETQ. This CDR3 is built from 14 residues. The CDR3 bases are TGCGCCAGCAGCTTGGGGTCAGGGCGCAACGAGCAGTACTTC. Its protein product is CASSLGSGRNEQYF. The full variable domain, rest sourced from reference TRBV5-1 and TRBJ2-7, is KAGVTQTPRYLIKTRGQQVTLSCSPISGHRSVSWYQQTPGQGLQFLFEYFSETQRNKGNFPGRFSGRQFSNSRSEMNVSTLELGDSALYLCASSLGSGRNEQYFGPGTRLTVT.

V gene TRBV28 combines with J gene TRBJ2-7; D ambiguous. Trimming stripped 6 bases from V and 3 bases from J, with 9 bases between. Germline assignment: CDR1 MDHEN and CDR2 SYDVKM. The CDR3 has 12 amino acids. The CDR3 here is CASSVLVYEQYF. DNA for the CDR3: TGTGCCAGCAGCGTCTTGGTCTACGAGCAGTACTTC.

This clonotype occurred many times. J is TRBJ1-2 and V is TRBV12-3 or TRBV12-4; D remains unclear. The CDR3 is 13 amino acids. V lost 5 bases to trimming and J lost 6 bases, with 13 bases between them. As DNA, the CDR3 is TGTGCCAGCAGTCCTACGGTATGGAATGGCTACACCTTC. Translating it yields CASSPTVWNGYTF.

The chain couples TRBV11-2 to TRBJ2-1, with D possibly being TRBD1 or TRBD2 (5 bases each). This CDR3 contains 15 residues. Germline V CDR1 and CDR2: SGHAT, FQNNGV. V lost 5 bases and J 1 base, leaving 12 bases between the germline ends. Here the CDR3 reads CASSGGRFSYNEQFF. The CDR3 DNA follows: TGTGCCAGCAGCGGGGGACGGTTTTCCTACAATGAGCAGTTCTTC.

This clonotype occurred many times. The V and J genes are TRBV29-1 and TRBJ2-6, with D tentatively TRBD1 (6 bases). The CDR3 has 13 residues. The ends were cut back, 6 bases at V and 0 bases at J, with 6 bases in the middle. The V gene's germline CDR1 is SQVTM and CDR2 ANQGSEA. The CDR3 loop is CSVGASGANVLTF. The DNA for the CDR3 is TGCAGCGTGGGGGCCTCTGGGGCCAACGTCCTGACTTTC.

At least ten counts were recorded for this clonotype. The J gene is TRBJ2-2, the V gene TRBV12-3 or TRBV12-4; D remains ambiguous. The CDR3 sequence is 15 residues long. V gave up 1 base and J gave up 1 base, with 7 bases separating them. CDR3 sequence: CASSLGPLNTGELFF. In DNA form, the CDR3 reads TGTGCCAGCAGTTTAGGACCCTTGAACACCGGGGAGCTGTTTTTT.